What follows describes a single T cell receptor (beta chain). Its antigen is currently unknown. The sample's time point: baseline, week 1 (first vaccination visit). The treatment is: pre-vaccination baseline after standard-of-care therapy. These data originate in a study of a mutant IDH1 vaccine in newly diagnosed glioma. Study-wide results and limits: Vaccine-induced immune responses occurred in 93.3% of patients. Seemingly, top peripheral T cell clonotype changes bore no relation to pseudoprogression.

The CDR3 length is 18 residues. V lost 0 bases and J 0 bases, leaving 12 bases between the germline ends. CDR1 is KGHSH and CDR2 is LQKENI in the germline V gene. The data were produced by immunoSEQ multiplex PCR, yet TCRdb's version contains in-frame clones alone and is incomplete. The table has around 30,000 clones, more than 70% seen once; the top ten hold 9%. The material sequenced was peripheral blood mononuclear cells (PBMCs), taken from a glioma patient treated with radiotherapy, temozolomide or both. The chain carries TRBV18 and TRBJ2-6; maybe TRBD1 (5 bases). The receptor comes from a middle-aged man with glioma. Some clones in this sample may be carry-over from other donors' samples. The CDR3 sequence: CASSPPGQTLSGANVLTF. In DNA, the CDR3 is TGTGCCAGCTCACCACCCGGACAAACCCTCTCTGGGGCCAACGTCCTGACTTTC.